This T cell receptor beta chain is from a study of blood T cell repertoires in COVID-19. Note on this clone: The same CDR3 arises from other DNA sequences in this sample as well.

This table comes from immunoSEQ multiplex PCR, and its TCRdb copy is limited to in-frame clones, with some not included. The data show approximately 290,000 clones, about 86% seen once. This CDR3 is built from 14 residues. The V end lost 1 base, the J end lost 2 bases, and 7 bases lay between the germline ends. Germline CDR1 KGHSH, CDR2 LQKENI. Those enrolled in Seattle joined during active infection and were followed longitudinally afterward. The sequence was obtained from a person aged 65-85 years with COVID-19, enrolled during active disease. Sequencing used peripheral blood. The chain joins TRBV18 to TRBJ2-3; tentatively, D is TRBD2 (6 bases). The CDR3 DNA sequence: TGTGCCAGCTCACCACGGGACTTCACAGATACGCAGTATTTT. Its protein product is CASSPRDFTDTQYF.